Listed below are T cell receptor beta chains from one sample, sequenced in a study of a mutant IDH1 vaccine in newly diagnosed glioma. Assay used: immunoSEQ multiplex PCR; TCRdb lists only in-frame clones, some missing. The sample lists around 92,000 clones, approximately 83% occurring once. The sample consisted of PBMCs, taken from a glioma patient treated with radiotherapy, temozolomide or both. These receptors were taken from a woman aged 50 to 65 with glioma. CDR3s include the opening cysteine and the closing phenylalanine or tryptophan.

v_gene,j_gene,CDR3aa
TRBV30,TRBJ2-7,CAWSGGGGSSYEQYF
TRBV5-1,TRBJ1-2,CASSLAQGDYYGYTF
TRBV7-2,TRBJ2-1,CASSYRTANNEQFF
TRBV29-1,TRBJ1-5,CSVVKSEGQPQHF
TRBV9,TRBJ1-3,CASSPMGSSGNTIYF
TRBV11-2,TRBJ2-1,CASSLDLANEQFF
TRBV6-5,TRBJ1-4,CASKLGTGREKLFF
TRBV27,TRBJ2-7,CASSLSLGYEQYF
TRBV9,TRBJ1-2,CASTPATGYTF
TRBV6-4,TRBJ1-1,CASSDSSRATEAFF
TRBV6-4,TRBJ1-5,CASSETGHSNQPQHF
TRBV9,TRBJ2-2,CASSLAGTQNTGELFF
TRBV18,TRBJ2-7,CASSPLSLYEQYF
TRBV6-5,TRBJ2-7,CASSTSLVGIYEQYF
TRBV19,TRBJ1-6,CASNRQGFNSPLHF
TRBV19,TRBJ1-4,CASSIIPGSANEKLFF
TRBV27,TRBJ1-2,CASSLREGGYGYTF
TRBV6-7,TRBJ1-1,CASSYQGNTEAFF
TRBV6-5,TRBJ2-7,CASSYSTGRISYEQYF
TRBV9,TRBJ2-3,CASSLTAGLAVGTDTQYF
TRBV9,TRBJ1-4,CASSGTGGVREKLFF
TRBV9,TRBJ1-1,CASSVGPEGLNTEAFF
TRBV7-3,TRBJ2-3,CASSSQPGDTQYF
TRBV30,TRBJ1-2,CAWRKTRVNYGYTF
TRBV7-9,TRBJ2-7,CASSSPRRTGGYYEQYF
TRBV19,TRBJ1-1,CASKAGQGAIRGLAFF
TRBV2,TRBJ2-1,CASSGRGTYSEQFF
TRBV29-1,TRBJ1-2,CSAGDSYGYTF
TRBV2,TRBJ2-1,CASSVDSGGPYNEQFF
TRBV10-3,TRBJ2-1,CAISDGYNEQFF
TRBV9,TRBJ1-1,CASSVATTGIYTEAFF
TRBV11-2,TRBJ1-3,CASTLGGNTIYF
TRBV6-5,TRBJ1-1,CASRRQSNTEAFF
TRBV27,TRBJ2-7,CASSFRGSTYEQYF
TRBV4-1,TRBJ2-3,CASSQERTADDTQYF
TRBV5-6,TRBJ1-1,CASSLERNTEAFF
TRBV6-4,TRBJ1-1,CASSTGRYTEAFF
TRBV7-3,TRBJ2-5,CASSLAGLGETQYF
TRBV7-3,TRBJ1-4,CASSLRQNEKLFF
TRBV6-1,TRBJ1-6,CASSERLTGTYNSPLHF
TRBV5-4,TRBJ1-2,CASSTDREYGYTF
TRBV11-2,TRBJ2-7,CASSPSDRGSYEQYF
TRBV6-5,TRBJ1-4,CASSPRGADEKLFF
TRBV27,TRBJ2-1,CASSSKQGINEQFF
TRBV4-1,TRBJ2-5,CASSQDRAKETQYF
TRBV29-1,TRBJ2-7,CSVEDLGEQYF
TRBV7-9,TRBJ2-7,CASSLGTAYEQYF
TRBV2,TRBJ1-2,CASSERQGLYGYTF
TRBV19,TRBJ1-5,CASRGREDQPQHF
TRBV2,TRBJ1-1,CASSWGDGNTEAFF
TRBV7-8,TRBJ1-2,CASSLSGGALYGYTF
TRBV9,TRBJ2-7,CASSVVFGEQYF
TRBV28,TRBJ1-6,CASTITGNNSPLHF
TRBV6-5,TRBJ2-7,CASSPGGGSYEQYF
TRBV9,TRBJ1-2,CASSKQGGNYGYTF